The next 30 T cell receptor beta chains were all read from a single sample in a study of blood T cell repertoires in COVID-19. The repertoire was sequenced with immunoSEQ multiplex PCR; TCRdb's copy has only in-frame clones and lacks some. The sample has 150,000 or so clones, approximately 88% seen once. The material sequenced was PBMCs or T cells enriched from blood (not recorded which). Source of these receptors: a woman aged 50 to 60 who had recovered from COVID-19.

The rearrangement links TRBV27 to TRBJ1-5, with 7 bases identical to TRBD1. Germline V gives CDR1 MNHEY, CDR2 SMNVEV (reference sequence). This CDR3 comprises 14 residues. J lost 5 bases, V lost 4 bases, and 5 bases had no gene match. The CDR3 here is CASSSGQLYQPQHF. The CDR3 coding sequence is TGTGCCAGCAGTTCGGGACAGCTCTATCAGCCCCAGCATTTT.

The chain uses TRBV6-1 and TRBJ2-7; 10 nucleotides match TRBD1. CDR1 and CDR2 (germline): MNHNS, SASEGT. V lost 1 base, J lost 3 bases, and 12 bases stayed unmatched. The CDR3 loop spans 18 amino acids. CDR3 loop: CASSEGAGTGANLYEQYF. CDR3 bases: TGTGCCAGCAGTGAAGGAGCCGGGACAGGGGCGAACCTCTACGAGCAGTACTTC.

This chain links TRBV19 with TRBJ1-1, with 10 bases that match TRBD1. The CDR3 spans 15 residues. In germline, CDR1 is LNHDA, CDR2 SQIVND (reference sequence). The V gene end was trimmed by 4 bases and the J gene end by 3 bases; junction bases not matched to a gene: 5. The CDR3 sequence is CASSTTGGWDTEAFF. As DNA, the CDR3 is TGTGCCAGTAGTACGACAGGGGGCTGGGACACTGAAGCTTTCTTT.

The V and J genes are TRBV5-1 and TRBJ2-3, with 8 positions matching TRBD2. Per germline, CDR1 SGHRS and CDR2 YFSETQ. J lost 5 bases, V lost 2 bases, and 1 base had no gene match. This CDR3 has 13 amino acids. CDR3 sequence (DNA): TGCGCCAGCAGCTTCACTAGCGGAGATACGCAGTATTTT. This gives the protein CASSFTSGDTQYF.

At least ten counts were recorded for this clone. J is TRBJ1-5 and V is TRBV30; TRBD1 agrees at 9 bases. The CDR3 contains 15 residues. Trimming cost V 4 bases and J 3 bases; bases outside gene matches: 7. The germline CDR1 and CDR2 sequences are GTSNPN and SVGIG (reference sequence). The CDR3 coding sequence is TGTGCCTGGATTCGGGACAGGGAACACAATCAGCCCCAGCATTTT. Its protein product is CAWIRDREHNQPQHF.

The sample holds a few counts of this clone. The CDR3 DNA reads TGCGCCAGCAGCTTGCGGGGGTTCACTGAAGCTTTCTTT. Its translation is CASSLRGFTEAFF. The chain has TRBV5-1 and TRBJ1-1; perhaps TRBD1 as D (5 bases). This CDR3 is built from 13 residues. Trimming removed 1 base from V and 4 bases from J, with 8 bases in between. Germline assignment: CDR1 SGHRS and CDR2 YFSETQ. Combining the CDR3 with reference TRBV5-1 and TRBJ1-1 gives the whole variable domain KAGVTQTPRYLIKTRGQQVTLSCSPISGHRSVSWYQQTPGQGLQFLFEYFSETQRNKGNFPGRFSGRQFSNSRSEMNVSTLELGDSALYLCASSLRGFTEAFFGQGTRLTVV.

This clone was detected only once. The chain uses TRBV4-2 and TRBJ2-5; 7 bases map to TRBD2. After removal of 1 base from V and 0 bases from J, the junction contained 5 bases not matched to a gene. Germline assignment: CDR1 LGHNA and CDR2 YNFKEQ. The CDR3 runs to 16 residues. The CDR3 loop is CASSQGGEGNQETQYF. As DNA, the CDR3 is TGTGCCAGCAGCCAAGGGGGGGAGGGAAACCAAGAGACCCAGTACTTC.

The chain links TRBV28 to TRBJ2-1; TRBD2 matches 8 bases. Germline lookup yields CDR1 MDHEN and CDR2 SYDVKM. V gave up 3 bases and J gave up 7 bases; unmatched junction bases: 5. This CDR3 has 14 residues. CDR3 in amino acids: CASSFQRGRNEQFF. DNA for the CDR3: TGTGCCAGCAGTTTCCAGCGGGGGAGAAATGAGCAGTTCTTC. Full variable domain (missing parts from reference TRBV28 and TRBJ2-1): DVKVTQSSRYLVKRTGEKVFLECVQDMDHENMFWYRQDPGLGLRLIYFSYDVKMKEKGDIPEGYSVSREKKERFSLILESASTNQTSMYLCASSFQRGRNEQFFGPGTRLTVL.

The chain is built from TRBV7-9 and TRBJ2-3; D possibly corresponds to TRBD2 (6 bases). The CDR3 is 15 residues long. Germline V CDR1 and CDR2: SEHNR, FQNEAQ (reference sequence). The ends were cut back, 0 bases at V and 2 bases at J, with 9 bases in the middle. The DNA of the CDR3 is TGTGCCAGCAGCTTAGCGGGGGGATACACAGATACGCAGTATTTT. This sequence encodes CASSLAGGYTDTQYF.

Worth noting for this clone: The junction shows a germline mismatch at one end, possibly a read error. This rearrangement joins TRBV5-4 to TRBJ2-3; D call uncertain. The germline gives CDR1 SGHNT, CDR2 YYREEE (reference sequence). The CDR3 loop spans 12 amino acids. The CDR3 region has the DNA TGTGGCAGCTTGGGCCCCACAGATACGCAGTATTTT. It yields the protein CGSLGPTDTQYF.

V gene TRBV5-1 combines with J gene TRBJ1-2; D is ambiguous. This CDR3 has 15 amino acids. Germline CDR1 and CDR2: SGHRS and YFSETQ. V dropped 4 bases and J dropped 8 bases, with 21 bases sitting between them. The CDR3 sequence: CASSPFAESGSGYTF. CDR3 coding DNA: TGCGCCAGCAGCCCCTTTGCGGAGAGTGGGTCGGGCTACACCTTC.

The chain employs TRBV7-8 and TRBJ1-2; TRBD1 agrees at 10 bases. The J segment lost 10 bases and the V segment lost 4 bases, leaving 15 bases of the junction unmatched. The CDR3 spans 16 residues. Germline loops: CDR1 SGHVS, CDR2 FQNEAQ. In nucleotides, the CDR3 is TGTGCCAGCAGCTCAACTTCTCGACAGGGGGCGGGAGTCTACACCTTC. It specifies CASSSTSRQGAGVYTF.

In nucleotides, the CDR3 is TGTGCCAGCAGCTTAGCCCGCCGGGGGGATTATGGCTACACCTTC. Translating it yields CASSLARRGDYGYTF. This chain links TRBV11-2 with TRBJ1-2; a possible D gene is TRBD1 (5 bases). Trimming took 1 base from V and 5 from J, leaving 14 bases between them. In germline, CDR1 is SGHAT, CDR2 FQNNGV. The CDR3 sequence is 15 residues long.

V gene TRBV5-6 combines with J gene TRBJ1-5, with D uncertain. In germline, CDR1 is SGHDT, CDR2 YYEEEE. The V end lost 2 bases, the J end lost 3 bases, and 3 bases lay between the germline ends. The CDR3 loop spans 12 amino acids. The CDR3 protein is CASSFINQPQHF. As DNA, the CDR3 is TGTGCCAGCAGCTTTATCAATCAGCCCCAGCATTTT.

V and J are TRBV7-2 and TRBJ2-5, with D unresolved. The germline V gene has CDR1 SGHTA and CDR2 FQGNSA. The CDR3 runs to 11 residues. Trimming left V 5 bases short and J 5 bases short, with 6 bases between. The CDR3 nucleotides read TGTGCCAGCAGCCGAGCTGAGACCCAGTACTTC. This codes for CASSRAETQYF.

This clone was detected once. V gene TRBV2 combines with J gene TRBJ1-2; TRBD1 matches at 8 bases. V lost 6 bases and J lost 1; bases outside the gene matches: 4. Looked up from germline, CDR1 is SNHLY and CDR2 is FYNNEI. CDR3 length equals 14 residues. In DNA form, the CDR3 reads TGTGCCAGCAGCCGGACAGGGATTAACTATGGCTACACCTTC. Its protein product is CASSRTGINYGYTF. The full variable domain, its missing parts supplied by reference TRBV2 and TRBJ1-2, is EPEVTQTPSHQVTQMGQEVILRCVPISNHLYFYWYRQILGQKVEFLVSFYNNEISEKSEIFDDQFSVERPDGSNFTLKIRSTKLEDSAMYFCASSRTGINYGYTFGSGTRLTVV.

This chain joins TRBV12-5 and TRBJ1-6; 10 positions match TRBD1. Losses at the gene ends were 7 bases for V and 8 bases for J; bases not matched to a gene: 8. Germline loops: CDR1 LGHNT, CDR2 FRNRAP. The length of the CDR3 is 15 residues. The DNA of the CDR3 is TGTGCTAGTGCCCCCCCCGGGACAGGGGATTCACCCCTCCACTTT. Amino acid sequence: CASAPPGTGDSPLHF.

The chain recombines TRBV18 with TRBJ1-4; 7 bases fit TRBD1. Trimming at V came to 4 bases and at J to 7 bases, leaving 15 bases not matched to a gene. Per germline, CDR1 KGHSH and CDR2 LQKENI. This CDR3 region has 17 residues. Written as DNA, the CDR3 is TGTGCCAGCTCACGGGCGCCTCCGACAGGGATAGGTGAAAAACTGTTTTTT. The encoded protein is CASSRAPPTGIGEKLFF.

V gene TRBV3-1 (or the pseudogene TRBV3-2) combines with J gene TRBJ1-2; 8 bases match TRBD1. The CDR3 spans 12 residues. V was pared by 1 base and J by 11 bases, with 3 bases of the junction left unmatched. Germline values: CDR1 LGHDT, CDR2 YNNKEL (reference sequence). CDR3 coding DNA: TGTGCCAGCAGCCAAGGGACAGGGACATACACCTTC. It encodes CASSQGTGTYTF.

This chain joins TRBV27 and TRBJ1-4; D is unresolved. Looked up from germline, CDR1 is MNHEY and CDR2 is SMNVEV (reference sequence). V was trimmed by 5 bases and J by 7 bases, leaving 17 bases between them. The CDR3 extends over 15 amino acids. The CDR3 DNA is TGTGCCAGCAGTCGAGCACAAGGTCGGGGTGAAAAACTGTTTTTT. Residues: CASSRAQGRGEKLFF. Full variable domain (missing parts from reference TRBV27 and TRBJ1-4): EAQVTQNPRYLITVTGKKLTVTCSQNMNHEYMSWYRQDPGLGLRQIYYSMNVEVTDKGDVPEGYKVSRKEKRNFPLILESPSPNQTSLYFCASSRAQGRGEKLFFGSGTQLSVL.

The chain is built from TRBV19 and TRBJ1-1; perhaps TRBD1 as D (6 bases). The CDR3 has 17 amino acids. V lost 9 bases, J lost 0 bases, and 23 bases lay in between. Germline assignment: CDR1 LNHDA and CDR2 SQIVND (reference sequence). CDR3 sequence reads: CASWGSYRDRLNTEAFF. The CDR3 bases are TGTGCCAGCTGGGGGTCATACAGGGATCGATTGAACACTGAAGCTTTCTTT.

J is TRBJ2-1 and V is TRBV10-2; D might be TRBD1 (6 bases). Germline CDR1 is WSHSY and CDR2 is SAAADI. This CDR3 spans 14 amino acids. Trimming removed 6 bases from V and 2 bases from J, with 11 bases in between. CDR3 sequence reads: CASRGAGTYNEQFF. The CDR3 nucleotides read TGCGCCAGCAGGGGGGCGGGCACCTACAATGAGCAGTTCTTC.

The chain has TRBV3-1 (or the pseudogene TRBV3-2) and TRBJ2-3, with D perhaps matching TRBD2 (5 bases). CDR1 is LGHDT and CDR2 is YNNKEL in the germline V gene (reference sequence). The V gene lost 5 bases and the J gene lost 8 bases, with 17 bases spanning the gap. This CDR3 comprises 14 residues. The CDR3 is CASSSVLGAPTQYF. As DNA, the CDR3 is TGTGCCAGCAGCTCTGTACTGGGAGCCCCTACGCAGTATTTT.

The chain recombines TRBV19 with TRBJ1-4, with a weak D call TRBD1 (5 bases). Trimming stripped 4 bases from V and 7 bases from J, with 19 bases between. This CDR3 is 16 amino acids long. Germline lookup yields CDR1 LNHDA and CDR2 SQIVND (reference sequence). CDR3 residues: CASSTLVPQGLEKLFF. As DNA, the CDR3 is TGTGCCAGTAGTACCCTGGTTCCCCAGGGTCTTGAAAAACTGTTTTTT. Using reference TRBV19 and TRBJ1-4 for the parts outside the CDR3, the full variable domain is DGGITQSPKYLFRKEGQNVTLSCEQNLNHDAMYWYRQDPGQGLRLIYYSQIVNDFQKGDIAEGYSVSREKKESFPLTVTSAQKNPTAFYLCASSTLVPQGLEKLFFGSGTQLSVL.

The DNA of the CDR3 is TGTGCCAGCAGCTTAACTGCGGGGGCGAGCACAGATACGCAGTATTTT. Protein: CASSLTAGASTDTQYF. The J gene is TRBJ2-3, the V gene TRBV11-3, with a weak D call TRBD2 (7 bases). Germline CDR1 reads SGHNT; CDR2 reads YENEEA. The V end lost 2 bases, the J end lost 0 bases, and 12 bases lay between the germline ends. The CDR3 length is 16 residues.

V and J are TRBV9 and TRBJ2-1; 10 bases align to TRBD2. Trimming removed 0 bases from V and 3 bases from J; junction bases left unmatched: 6. The CDR3 has 17 residues. Germline V CDR1 and CDR2: SGDLS, YYNGEE. CDR3 loop: CASSVGTSGGGYNEQFF. The CDR3 bases are TGTGCCAGCAGCGTAGGGACGAGCGGGGGGGGCTACAATGAGCAGTTCTTC.

The chain links TRBV9 to TRBJ1-3; D unresolved. Trimming cost V 0 bases and J 6 bases, with 10 bases left between them. The germline gives CDR1 SGDLS, CDR2 YYNGEE. The CDR3 sequence is 14 residues long. The chain's CDR3 is CASSVDSQENTIYF. CDR3 in DNA: TGTGCCAGCAGCGTAGACAGCCAAGAAAACACCATATATTTT.

V usage is TRBV6-5 and J usage is TRBJ1-5; D unresolved. The CDR3 sequence is 15 residues long. V lost 6 bases to trimming and J lost 3 bases, with 15 bases between them. Germline loops: CDR1 MNHEY, CDR2 SVGAGI. The CDR3 here is CASRLSPQVNQPQHF. The DNA of the CDR3 is TGTGCCAGCAGATTGAGCCCCCAGGTCAATCAGCCCCAGCATTTT.

This chain connects TRBV14 to TRBJ1-2, with TRBD1 matching 9 bases. V trimming: 1 base; J trimming: 3 bases; junction bases outside the gene matches: 0. Looked up from germline, CDR1 is SGHDN and CDR2 is FVKESK. CDR3 size: 14 residues. DNA of the CDR3: TGTGCCAGCAGCCAAGGGACAGGGGACTATGGCTACACCTTC. This translates into CASSQGTGDYGYTF.

The V and J genes are TRBV3-1 (or the pseudogene TRBV3-2) and TRBJ1-1; D call uncertain. Deletions cut 1 base from V and 5 bases from J, with 8 bases between. The CDR3 totals 13 residues. CDR1 and CDR2 from the germline V gene are LGHDT and YNNKEL (reference sequence). The CDR3 here is CASSQVGGTEAFF. In DNA, the CDR3 is TGTGCCAGCAGCCAAGTGGGCGGGACTGAAGCTTTCTTT.